This TCR beta chain is drawn from a study of cytomegalovirus exposure and HLA in healthy donors. Background on the study: Most donors, roughly 77% of approximately 400 genotyped, fell in the Caucasian-associated ancestry cluster.

PCR primers comprised 60 Vbeta and 13 Jbeta primers. Produced via immunoSEQ multiplex PCR; TCRdb's table is partial and in-frame only. The sample totals approximately 71,000 clones. Study findings and constraints: A later analysis showed that HLA-associated TCR beta chains had undergone more clonal expansion than equally common others. Several of the most significant clusters were apparently associated with common viral pathogens in a later analysis.

The CDR3 length is 14 residues. V was pared by 6 bases and J by 1 base, with 9 bases between. The germline CDR1 and CDR2 sequences are SGHTA and FQGNSA. A note on this clone: Its antigen is not identified.

This receptor was identified in a female donor in good health and CMV-seropositive. The V call is TRBV7-2, the J call TRBJ2-2, with D maybe TRBD1 (5 bases). The source material was PBMCs. The CDR3 is CASRGVGNTGELFF. The CDR3 coding sequence is TGTGCCAGCAGAGGGGTGGGGAACACCGGGGAGCTGTTTTTT.